Sequencing of this T cell receptor (beta chain) was carried out in a study of blood T cell repertoires in COVID-19. Profiled with immunoSEQ multiplex PCR; TCRdb holds only in-frame clones, not every one. The sample includes a few hundred thousand clones, more than 65% seen only once; the top ten take 9.7%. The receptor was isolated from a man aged 50-60 years with active or convalescent COVID-19. Input material: peripheral blood.

In DNA form, the CDR3 reads TGCGCCAGCAGCTTGCCCCAGGGGCCCACAGATACGCAGTATTTT. This gives the protein CASSLPQGPTDTQYF. The chain uses TRBV5-1 and TRBJ2-3; tentatively, D is TRBD1 (6 bases). The CDR3 consists of 15 residues. CDR1 is SGHRS and CDR2 is YFSETQ in the germline V gene. V lost 1 base and J 2 bases, leaving 11 bases between the germline ends. Variable domain in full (rest from reference TRBV5-1 and TRBJ2-3): KAGVTQTPRYLIKTRGQQVTLSCSPISGHRSVSWYQQTPGQGLQFLFEYFSETQRNKGNFPGRFSGRQFSNSRSEMNVSTLELGDSALYLCASSLPQGPTDTQYFGPGTRLTVL.